A selection of T cell receptor beta chains follows, all from one sample in a study of OX40 agonist ivuxolimab in advanced cancers. Sequencing was performed with immunoSEQ multiplex PCR; in TCRdb, only in-frame clones are kept and a portion is missing. This table holds under 20,000 clones, approximately 78% found once. The sample in question was CD4+ or CD8+ T cells sorted from blood, obtained in a trial of the OX40 agonist ivuxolimab. The source of these receptors is an adult with an advanced solid tumor such as melanoma, head and neck, liver or kidney cancer. The CDR3 runs from the conserved cysteine through the conserved F or W. A D gene is named only where the DNA matches it firmly. A clone size is listed for some rows: how often the clone was seen (once, few, many), or a class if it is expanded.

v_call,d_call,clone_size,j_call,cdr3_aa,cdr3_nt
TRBV6-6,NA,NA,TRBJ1-6,CASSIQGGRGNSPLHF,TGTGCCAGCAGTATACAGGGTGGGAGGGGAAATTCACCCCTCCACTTT
TRBV6-5,TRBD1,NA,TRBJ1-1,CASRDRFEAFF,TGTGCCAGCAGGGACAGGTTTGAAGCTTTCTTT
TRBV4-1,NA,NA,TRBJ1-3,CASSEANRRSGNTIYF,TGCGCCAGCAGCGAAGCTAACAGACGCTCTGGAAACACCATATATTTT
TRBV4-1,TRBD1,NA,TRBJ2-7,CASSQDRDRFIDEQYF,TGCGCCAGCAGCCAAGACCGGGACAGGTTTATAGACGAGCAGTACTTC
TRBV11-2,NA,NA,TRBJ2-7,CASSLKAQEQGNEQYF,TGTGCCAGCAGCTTAAAAGCACAGGAGCAGGGGAACGAGCAGTACTTC
TRBV27,NA,NA,TRBJ2-1,CASSLSSLDEQFF,TGTGCCAGCAGTTTATCCTCGTTAGATGAGCAGTTCTTC
TRBV5-4,NA,few,TRBJ1-2,CASSLGSTGYTF,TGTGCCAGCAGCTTAGGAAGTACCGGCTACACCTTC
TRBV9,TRBD1,medium-sized,TRBJ1-6,CASSVRGNSNSPLHF,TGTGCCAGCAGCGTCAGGGGGAATAGTAATTCACCCCTCCACTTT
TRBV28,TRBD1,NA,TRBJ1-2,CASRFGQGPLYGYTF,TGTGCCAGCAGATTTGGACAGGGCCCACTCTATGGCTACACCTTC
TRBV19,NA,NA,TRBJ2-5,CASSILGESQETQYF,TGTGCCAGTAGTATCTTGGGGGAGAGCCAAGAGACCCAGTACTTC
TRBV7-9,NA,NA,TRBJ1-5,CASSALQGNQPQHF,TGTGCCAGCAGCGCTCTACAGGGAAATCAGCCCCAGCATTTT
TRBV7-9,NA,NA,TRBJ2-5,CASSGETQYF,TGTGCCAGCAGCGGGGAGACCCAGTACTTC
TRBV7-9,NA,NA,TRBJ1-2,CASSSSRDRPYGYTF,TGTGCCAGCAGCTCCTCGAGAGACAGGCCCTATGGCTACACCTTC
TRBV7-9,TRBD1,NA,TRBJ1-5,CASSPGQYSNQPQHF,TGTGCCAGCAGCCCGGGACAGTATAGCAATCAGCCCCAGCATTTT
TRBV4-1,NA,NA,TRBJ2-3,CASSQDPGDDTQYF,TGCGCCAGCAGCCAAGACCCAGGGGACGATACGCAGTATTTT
TRBV18,TRBD1,NA,TRBJ1-1,CASSPLDRGLETEAFF,TGTGCCAGCTCACCTCTAGACAGGGGGCTCGAAACTGAAGCTTTCTTT
TRBV6-5,NA,NA,TRBJ2-7,CASSYSGGHITYEQYF,TGTGCCAGCAGTTACTCGGGCGGGCACATCACCTACGAGCAGTACTTC
TRBV19,NA,NA,TRBJ2-3,CASTDPRVDFSDTQYF,TGTGCCAGTACCGATCCTAGGGTGGACTTCTCAGATACGCAGTATTTT
TRBV27,NA,NA,TRBJ2-1,CASSFDPGPLYNEQFF,TGTGCCAGCAGTTTTGATCCTGGTCCCCTCTACAATGAGCAGTTCTTC
TRBV15,TRBD2,NA,TRBJ2-1,CATSMTTSGSYNEQFF,TGTGCCACCAGCATGACCACTAGCGGATCTTACAATGAGCAGTTCTTC
TRBV13,TRBD2,NA,TRBJ2-1,CASSSLAGGNEQFF,TGTGCCAGCAGCTCCCTAGCGGGAGGCAATGAGCAGTTCTTC
TRBV4-3,NA,medium-sized,TRBJ1-1,CASSRTVNTEAFF,TGCGCCAGCAGCCGAACAGTGAACACTGAAGCTTTCTTT
TRBV9,NA,NA,TRBJ1-1,CASSPSRGWTEAFF,TGTGCCAGCAGCCCCTCTCGGGGGTGGACTGAAGCTTTCTTT
TRBV28,TRBD2,NA,TRBJ2-7,CASSIAGNYEQYF,TGTGCCAGCAGCATAGCGGGAAACTACGAGCAGTACTTC
TRBV6-1,NA,NA,TRBJ2-2,CATTGTLNTGELFF,TGTGCCACCACCGGGACCTTGAACACCGGGGAGCTGTTTTTT
TRBV28,TRBD2,NA,TRBJ2-1,CASSLAGGGEQFF,TGTGCCAGCAGCTTAGCGGGAGGTGGGGAGCAGTTCTTC
TRBV5-8,NA,once,TRBJ1-2,CASSSGAPYYGYTF,TGTGCCAGCAGCTCGGGAGCTCCCTACTATGGCTACACCTTC
TRBV29-1,NA,NA,TRBJ2-7,CSVEDPAGAYEQYF,TGCAGCGTTGAGGATCCGGCAGGGGCCTACGAGCAGTACTTC
TRBV2,TRBD1,NA,TRBJ1-6,CASSEWGQLSSPLHF,TGTGCCAGCAGTGAATGGGGACAGCTTTCTTCACCCCTCCACTTT
TRBV4-1,TRBD1,NA,TRBJ2-1,CASSRLDRGAYNEQFF,TGCGCCAGCAGCCGACTCGACAGGGGGGCCTACAATGAGCAGTTCTTC
TRBV19,TRBD2,once,TRBJ2-7,CASSITGDYSYEQYF,TGTGCCAGTAGTATAACCGGGGACTACTCCTACGAGCAGTACTTC
TRBV5-1,TRBD2,NA,TRBJ2-7,CASSPGGNSYEQYF,TGCGCCAGCAGCCCGGGGGGGAACTCCTACGAGCAGTACTTC
TRBV7-8,TRBD1,once,TRBJ2-7,CASSPSQGYEQYF,TGTGCCAGCAGCCCGTCACAGGGGTACGAGCAGTACTTC
TRBV7-6,NA,once,TRBJ1-3,CASSFLSGVLPGNTIYF,TGTGCCAGCAGCTTCCTCTCGGGGGTTTTGCCTGGAAACACCATATATTTT
TRBV28,NA,NA,TRBJ1-5,CASIGGSHQPQHF,TGTGCCAGCATCGGGGGGTCGCATCAGCCCCAGCATTTT
TRBV9,NA,once,TRBJ2-3,CASSPRLSVSTDTQYF,TGTGCCAGCAGCCCCCGCCTGAGCGTTAGCACAGATACGCAGTATTTT